The rows below give T cell receptor beta chains drawn from one sample of a study of technical replicates of blood from a few donors. TCRdb's copy holds only in-frame clones and misses some; the assay was immunoSEQ multiplex PCR. The repertoire consists of 85,000 to 100,000 clones, with 95% occurring once and the leading ten covering more than 0.2%. Material: T cells isolated from PBMCs. These receptors came from a human donor in good health. Each CDR3 is given with its conserved first and last residue. D genes are given only for firm matches. The size field is filled for only some rows; it gives once, few, many or a size class.

v_gene,d_gene,abundance,j_gene,CDR3aa,CDR3nt
TRBV5-6,NA,NA,TRBJ2-7,CASSVGIPYEQYF,TGTGCCAGCAGCGTCGGGATTCCCTACGAGCAGTACTTC
TRBV5-8,TRBD1,NA,TRBJ1-2,CASVQWGQEIDGYTF,TGTGCCAGCGTCCAGTGGGGACAGGAAATCGATGGCTACACCTTC
TRBV30,NA,few,TRBJ1-1,CAWLGKHTEAFF,TGTGCCTGGCTCGGGAAACACACTGAAGCTTTCTTT
TRBV28,TRBD1,NA,TRBJ2-7,CASSQTGALYEQYF,TGTGCCAGCAGTCAGACAGGGGCCCTCTACGAGCAGTACTTC
TRBV7-7,TRBD2,NA,TRBJ2-2,CASSTSPNTGELFF,TGTGCTAGCTCGACTAGCCCGAACACCGGGGAGCTGTTTTTT
TRBV29-1,TRBD1,NA,TRBJ2-1,CSAEDRGINNEQFF,TGCAGCGCCGAGGACAGGGGTATCAACAATGAGCAGTTCTTC
TRBV20-1,NA,NA,TRBJ2-4,CSILALGIQYF,TGCAGCATACTAGCCCTCGGCATTCAGTACTTC
TRBV7-6,TRBD2,NA,TRBJ2-3,CASSSGLGLSTSTDTQYF,TGTGCCAGCAGCTCCGGACTAGGTCTTTCAACTAGCACAGATACGCAGTATTTT
TRBV14,NA,NA,TRBJ2-1,CASSLTDQGTEQFF,TGTGCCAGCAGCCTAACTGACCAGGGGACTGAGCAGTTCTTC
TRBV10-3,TRBD2,NA,TRBJ2-7,CAISEEGIAGGYEQYF,TGTGCCATCAGTGAGGAAGGAATAGCGGGAGGTTACGAGCAGTACTTC
TRBV9,NA,NA,TRBJ2-2,CASSSRRRDGELFF,TGTGCCAGCAGCTCGAGGAGGAGGGATGGGGAGCTGTTTTTT
TRBV6-1,NA,NA,TRBJ2-3,CASSEVGLGITDTQYF,TGTGCCAGCAGTGAAGTGGGACTGGGGATCACAGATACGCAGTATTTT
TRBV2,TRBD1,once,TRBJ2-7,CASSAWTGIYEQYF,TGTGCCAGCAGTGCCTGGACAGGGATCTACGAGCAGTACTTC
TRBV19,TRBD1,NA,TRBJ1-1,CASSGGTGGEAFF,TGTGCCAGTAGTGGGGGGACAGGGGGAGAAGCTTTCTTT
TRBV2,NA,NA,TRBJ2-1,CASTISGHNEQFF,TGTGCCAGCACTATCAGCGGCCACAATGAGCAGTTCTTC
TRBV30,NA,NA,TRBJ2-1,CAWSVTAHNEQFF,TGTGCCTGGAGTGTCACCGCGCACAATGAGCAGTTCTTC
TRBV7-6,TRBD2,NA,TRBJ2-7,CASSPRSSGSNYEQYF,TGTGCCAGCAGCCCTCGATCTAGCGGGAGTAACTACGAGCAGTACTTC
TRBV25-1,NA,NA,TRBJ2-1,CASQMRQSSYNEQFF,TGTGCCAGCCAAATGAGGCAGAGCTCCTACAATGAGCAGTTCTTC
TRBV6-5,NA,NA,TRBJ2-1,CASSLDSYNEQFF,TGTGCCAGCAGCTTAGACTCTTACAATGAGCAGTTCTTC
TRBV7-6,NA,NA,TRBJ2-5,CASSLQLETQYF,TGTGCCAGCAGCTTACAGTTGGAGACCCAGTACTTC
TRBV4-2,TRBD1,NA,TRBJ2-7,CASGIYRGNSYEQYF,TGTGCCAGCGGAATCTACAGGGGAAACTCCTACGAGCAGTACTTC
TRBV11-1,TRBD2,NA,TRBJ2-1,CASSLGLAGYNEQFF,TGTGCCAGCAGCTTAGGACTAGCGGGCTACAATGAGCAGTTCTTC
TRBV5-5,NA,NA,TRBJ2-7,CASSLVQSYEQYF,TGTGCCAGCAGCTTGGTACAGTCGTACGAGCAGTACTTC
TRBV7-9,TRBD2,NA,TRBJ2-7,CASSDTSGSGSYEQYF,TGTGCCAGCAGCGACACTAGCGGGAGCGGGTCCTACGAGCAGTACTTC
TRBV4-1,TRBD1,NA,TRBJ1-1,CASSQVAGGRANTEAFF,TGCGCCAGCAGCCAAGTAGCAGGGGGTAGGGCGAACACTGAAGCTTTCTTT
TRBV6-1,NA,NA,TRBJ1-1,CASREDRQNTEAFF,TGTGCCAGCAGGGAGGACAGACAGAACACTGAAGCTTTCTTT
TRBV5-4,NA,NA,TRBJ2-3,CASRYKSGSAGDTQYF,TGTGCCAGCAGGTATAAAAGTGGGTCCGCAGGGGATACGCAGTATTTT
TRBV9,NA,NA,TRBJ1-6,CASSDYTGKPLHF,TGTGCCAGCAGCGATTACACAGGGAAACCCCTCCACTTT
TRBV5-1,NA,NA,TRBJ1-1,CASSLEPGRDTEAFF,TGCGCCAGCAGCTTGGAGCCAGGGAGGGACACTGAAGCTTTCTTT
TRBV5-5,NA,NA,TRBJ2-5,CASSAMGGPQETQYF,TGTGCCAGCAGCGCGATGGGGGGGCCCCAAGAGACCCAGTACTTC
TRBV9,TRBD2,once,TRBJ2-1,CASSAQKLAGGRTNEQFF,TGTGCCAGCAGCGCCCAGAAGCTAGCGGGAGGGCGAACCAATGAGCAGTTCTTC
TRBV10-3,NA,NA,TRBJ2-1,CAISEGERSPSYNEQFF,TGTGCCATCAGTGAGGGGGAGAGATCCCCCTCCTACAATGAGCAGTTCTTC
TRBV7-8,TRBD2,NA,TRBJ2-6,CASSLGGGQGANVLTF,TGTGCCAGCAGCTTAGGCGGGGGGCAAGGGGCCAACGTCCTGACTTTC
TRBV27,TRBD2,NA,TRBJ2-5,CASSLSRPGLAYQETQYF,TGTGCCAGCAGTTTATCGAGACCGGGACTAGCGTACCAAGAGACCCAGTACTTC
TRBV27,TRBD2,NA,TRBJ2-1,CASSLAGGPVRNEQFF,TGTGCCAGCAGCTTGGCGGGGGGGCCGGTGAGAAATGAGCAGTTCTTC
TRBV21-1,NA,NA,TRBJ2-7,CASSKVWTGSSYEQYF,TGTGCCAGCAGCAAAGTTTGGACAGGAAGCTCCTACGAGCAGTACTTC
TRBV5-1,TRBD1,NA,TRBJ2-1,CASSLDVPGQGSNNEQFF,TGCGCCAGCAGCTTGGACGTGCCGGGACAGGGTTCTAACAATGAGCAGTTCTTC
TRBV27,NA,once,TRBJ2-4,CASSHRSDKNIQYF,TGTGCCAGCAGTCACCGCTCAGACAAAAACATTCAGTACTTC
TRBV13,TRBD2,NA,TRBJ2-7,CASSLSGRPGIYEQYF,TGTGCCAGCAGCTTGAGCGGGAGGCCCGGGATATACGAGCAGTACTTC
TRBV6-1,NA,NA,TRBJ1-1,CASSVGADTEAFF,TGTGCCAGCAGTGTAGGGGCGGATACTGAAGCTTTCTTT
TRBV30,NA,NA,TRBJ1-3,CAWSPVSGNTIYF,TGTGCCTGGAGTCCAGTTTCCGGAAACACCATATATTTT
TRBV2,TRBD1,once,TRBJ2-7,CASSGQGNIYEQYF,TGTGCCAGCAGCGGACAGGGGAATATTTACGAGCAGTACTTC